The TCR beta chain under discussion was sequenced for a study of tumor and adjacent non-tumor tissue in lung cancer (dated by TCRdb to 2016 to 2019). Regarding the research as a whole: Of the cohort, roughly 12 patients had adenocarcinoma, 2 had squamous cell carcinoma and 1 had small cell lung cancer. Among the approximately 15 patients, ages ranged from about 30 to 80 years, roughly ten were men and 5 were women, and disease was TNM stage I to III. A total of fewer than 150 million productive TCRbeta reads were generated by sequencing, corresponding to an average of about 4.17 million reads per sample. The study compared bulk TCRbeta repertoires between lung tumor tissue and matched distant non-tumor lung tissue from over twelve lung cancer patients. A few dozen paired specimens, one tumor and one normal lung sample per patient, were profiled by TCRbeta CDR3 sequencing. Here is what the overall study found, with its caveats: TCR diversity (inverse Simpson) was significantly higher in tumor than in normal lung tissue (around 450 vs 160, P = 0.0075, Mann-Whitney U test). Because peripheral blood was not sequenced, the blood TCRbeta repertoires of the lung cancer patients in the study went unexamined. Neither the sequencing platform nor unique molecular identifiers are named or mentioned anywhere in the methods. The top 100 clones made up a significantly larger cumulative share of the repertoire in normal lung than in tumor tissue. The cohort had only approximately 16 patients, and the authors noted that larger samples and more detailed clinical data are needed. TCR diversity was significantly higher in younger patients, and greater tumor TCR diversity was associated with shorter overall survival and shorter disease-free survival.

On this clonotype: Its cognate antigen has yet to be identified. A read error is likely, as this CDR3 ends without the conserved phenylalanine or tryptophan.

RNA was isolated from bulk, unsorted tissue, and RNA quality was assessed with a NanoDrop ND-1000 and an Agilent 2100. For the normal lung samples, distant non-tumor tissue was collected more than 3 cm away from the tumor edge. All donors had newly diagnosed lung cancer, had not received prior chemotherapy, and were admitted for thoracic surgery in China between August and November 2014. Patients who had received previous radiotherapy or chemotherapy, or who had another concurrent cancer, were excluded from the study. Surgical tissue pieces of about 1-2.1 cm3 were preserved in RNAlater solution and were kept at -80 degrees C until use. The CDR3 is 14 residues long, ends included. Only the CDR3 DNA is retained, 42 bases long and in frame from the first base. A distance of 14 bases separates the germline ends of V and J, which lose 0 bases and 8 bases respectively. According to the germline V gene, CDR1 reads SQVTM and CDR2 reads ANQGSEA.

The library was produced with multiplex PCR. Sequenced on an Illumina HiSeq 2500. TCRbeta libraries were constructed through three rounds of nested PCR with primers (Table S4) according to protocols adapted from ARM-PCR. Before sequencing, PCR products in the 200-500 bp range were cut out of the gel and cleaned up using the QIAquick gel extraction kit. Turning to the authors' computational methods: Trimmomatic was used to clean the reads, FLASH merged the cleaned reads into complete CDR3 sequences, and MiTCR assigned the sequences to V(D)J germline segments. VDJtools was used to compute clonal diversity as the inverse Simpson's index. In-frame sequences lacking a premature stop codon were counted as productive reads. TCRdb took the public reads, trimmed them with fastp at Q25, ran MiXCR for clone calling and kept in-frame beta chains. Rows are combined by CDR3 protein, so each entry shows the most common genes and DNA. TCRdb's processing, not the authors', yielded these V and J calls. The sample contains about 43,000 distinct CDR3 sequences, 60% of them found a single time. Jointly, the top ten make up 45% of the sample.

Sequencing was done on a sample of distant non-tumor lung tissue. The chain links TRBV29-1 with TRBJ2-1, with a weak D call of TRBD1 (5 bases match). The receptor was isolated from a man aged 45-65 years with non-small cell lung cancer. The CDR3 region has the sequence CSVEDTGRWDEQFS. The DNA sequence is TGCAGCGTTGAAGATACAGGCCGCTGGGATGAGCAGTTCTCC.